This is a list of T cell receptor beta chains from one sample in a study of blood T cell repertoires in COVID-19. TCRdb's table, derived via immunoSEQ multiplex PCR, lists solely in-frame clones and lacks some. This table holds more than 85,000 clones, roughly 84% found once. Specimen: peripheral blood. The receptors originated from a woman aged 45-65 years with acute or convalescent COVID-19. Each CDR3 is given with its conserved first and last residue. D genes are given only for firm matches. Some rows mark clone size as missing; the rest say once, few, many or name a class of expanded clone.

d_call	v_call	cdr3_length	j_call	clone_size	cdr3_nt	cdr3_aa
.	TRBV6-5	16	TRBJ2-7	.	TGTGCCAGCAGTTATCGGGGAAACCCAGGGGCTTACGAGCAGTACTTC	CASSYRGNPGAYEQYF
TRBD1	TRBV3-1/TRBV3-2	15	TRBJ1-6	.	TGTGCCAGCAGCCCAAAGACAGGGGGAGGATCACCCCTCCACTTT	CASSPKTGGGSPLHF
TRBD2	TRBV2	18	TRBJ2-7	.	TGTGCCAGCAGTGAAGGTCTAGTGGGACTAGCCCCGGGCTACGAGCAGTACTTC	CASSEGLVGLAPGYEQYF
.	TRBV28	12	TRBJ1-1	.	TGTGCCAGCAGTTCGGGAGGCACTGAAGCTTTCTTT	CASSSGGTEAFF
.	TRBV30	16	TRBJ1-4	.	TGTGCCTGGAGTGTAGAGATAACAGCCCGGAATGAAAAACTGTTTTTT	CAWSVEITARNEKLFF
.	TRBV19	15	TRBJ1-4	few	TGTGCCAGTACAAGGTCCCAGAGGGTGAGGGAAAAACTGTTTTTT	CASTRSQRVREKLFF
.	TRBV27	16	TRBJ2-3	.	TGTGCCAGCAGTTTGGGGCAGTTTACTAGCACAGATACGCAGTATTTT	CASSLGQFTSTDTQYF
TRBD1	TRBV6-4	16	TRBJ2-1	.	TGTGCCAGCAGTGATTGGGACAGGGGTGACCACAATGAGCAGTTCTTC	CASSDWDRGDHNEQFF
TRBD2	TRBV5-1	14	TRBJ2-1	.	TGCGCCAGCAGCTTGCCTAGCGGGGGAAATGAGCAGTTCTTC	CASSLPSGGNEQFF
TRBD1	TRBV30	14	TRBJ1-1	.	TGTGCCTGGAGACACCGGGACAGGGAATCTGAAGCTTTCTTT	CAWRHRDRESEAFF
.	TRBV6-5	13	TRBJ1-1	.	TGTGCCAGCAGGAACAGCATGAACACTGAAGCTTTCTTT	CASRNSMNTEAFF
.	TRBV6-1	18	TRBJ2-7	.	TGTGCCAGCAGTGAAGCGTTACCGACGGTTACCGGGGGATACGAGCAGTACTTC	CASSEALPTVTGGYEQYF
.	TRBV7-3	13	TRBJ2-7	.	TGTGCCAGCAGCATCTCGAGACAGGACGAGCAGTACTTC	CASSISRQDEQYF
.	TRBV18	16	TRBJ2-2	.	TGTGCCAGCTCACCACCGCTCAGTTCGCGGACCGGGGAGCTGTTTTTT	CASSPPLSSRTGELFF
.	TRBV7-9	14	TRBJ1-1	.	TGTGCCAGCCGCTCTACTTTAGGGGACACTGAAGCTTTCTTT	CASRSTLGDTEAFF
TRBD2	TRBV4-2	15	TRBJ2-1	.	TGTGCCAGCAGCCAAGGAAGCGGGGGGGACAATGAGCAGTTCTTC	CASSQGSGGDNEQFF
.	TRBV6-2/TRBV6-3	16	TRBJ2-7	.	TGTGCCAGCAGTTCCGACGACAGGCCTTTCTCCTACGAGCAGTACTTC	CASSSDDRPFSYEQYF
TRBD1	TRBV6-5	13	TRBJ1-5	few	TGTGCCAGCAGGGGACAGGGTGGGAAGCCCCAGCATTTT	CASRGQGGKPQHF
TRBD1	TRBV7-6	15	TRBJ1-1	.	TGTGCCAGCAGCCCCGCGGCAGGGGGCAACACTGAAGCTTTCTTT	CASSPAAGGNTEAFF
.	TRBV15	15	TRBJ1-2	.	TGTGCCACCAGCAGAGAGTCTACCCCTAACTATGGCTACACCTTC	CATSRESTPNYGYTF
TRBD1	TRBV2	18	TRBJ2-4	.	TGTGCCAGCAGATCCGGGACAGGGGGCTCCGGACGGGGAAACATTCAGTACTTC	CASRSGTGGSGRGNIQYF
TRBD1	TRBV2	14	TRBJ1-2	.	TGTGCCAGCAGTCCGAGGGGACAGGGACTTGGCTACACCTTC	CASSPRGQGLGYTF
.	TRBV3-1/TRBV3-2	14	TRBJ1-5	.	TGTGCCAGCAGCCAAAGCCATAGCAATCAGCCCCAGCATTTT	CASSQSHSNQPQHF
.	TRBV18	13	TRBJ1-4	.	TGTGCCAGCTCATCTAGGACAGACGAAAAACTGTTTTTT	CASSSRTDEKLFF
.	TRBV12-3/TRBV12-4	12	TRBJ1-2	.	TGTGCCAGCAGTTTAGGGGACTCGAGCTACACCTTC	CASSLGDSSYTF
.	TRBV20-1	11	TRBJ2-5	.	TGCAGTGCGAGAGTGAGGGAGACCCAGTACTTC	CSARVRETQYF
TRBD2	TRBV5-3	17	TRBJ2-7	.	TGTGCCAGAAGCCCCCCGCTTGGGCTAGCGGTAATCTACGAGCAGTACTTC	CARSPPLGLAVIYEQYF
.	TRBV20-1	18	TRBJ1-5	.	TGCAGTGCTAGTCCCGCGGCGGGGGGACGGGGGGGCAATCAGCCCCAGCATTTT	CSASPAAGGRGGNQPQHF
TRBD2	TRBV19	17	TRBJ2-1	.	TGTGCCAGTAGTATAGGGCCGACTAGCGGGGGGTACAATGAGCAGTTCTTC	CASSIGPTSGGYNEQFF
.	TRBV9	14	TRBJ1-6	few	TGTGCCAGCAGCGGACAGGTTCGGGATTCACCCCTCCACTTT	CASSGQVRDSPLHF
TRBD1	TRBV10-1	16	TRBJ1-1	.	TGCGCCAGCAGCCGGACAGGCCAACCCGAGAACACTGAAGCTTTCTTT	CASSRTGQPENTEAFF
.	TRBV6-2/TRBV6-3	12	TRBJ1-5	.	TGTGCCAGCAGTTTAAGAGATCAGCCCCAGCATTTT	CASSLRDQPQHF
.	TRBV6-5	14	TRBJ1-5	.	TGTGCCAGCACCCAGGGTGGTAGCAATCAGCCCCAGCATTTT	CASTQGGSNQPQHF
.	TRBV7-2	14	TRBJ1-2	.	TGTGCCAGCAGCTTGGCAGGCCCTTTCTATGGCTACACCTTC	CASSLAGPFYGYTF
.	TRBV6-5	13	TRBJ1-2	few	TGTGCCAGCAGTCCGCTAGCTAACTATGGCTACACCTTC	CASSPLANYGYTF
TRBD1	TRBV15	15	TRBJ1-2	.	TGTGCCACCAGCAGAGATTTTGGGACAGTCTATGGCTACACCTTC	CATSRDFGTVYGYTF
TRBD1	TRBV3-1/TRBV3-2	14	TRBJ1-1	.	TGTGCCAGCAGCCTTCGGGACAGGGTCACTGAAGCTTTCTTT	CASSLRDRVTEAFF
TRBD2	TRBV5-6	17	TRBJ2-3	once	TGTGCCAGCAGCTTCTCTAGCGGGGGGCCTAGCACAGATACGCAGTATTTT	CASSFSSGGPSTDTQYF
TRBD1	TRBV2	14	TRBJ1-2	.	TGTGCCAGCACAGGGACAGGGGGGCACTATGGCTACACCTTC	CASTGTGGHYGYTF